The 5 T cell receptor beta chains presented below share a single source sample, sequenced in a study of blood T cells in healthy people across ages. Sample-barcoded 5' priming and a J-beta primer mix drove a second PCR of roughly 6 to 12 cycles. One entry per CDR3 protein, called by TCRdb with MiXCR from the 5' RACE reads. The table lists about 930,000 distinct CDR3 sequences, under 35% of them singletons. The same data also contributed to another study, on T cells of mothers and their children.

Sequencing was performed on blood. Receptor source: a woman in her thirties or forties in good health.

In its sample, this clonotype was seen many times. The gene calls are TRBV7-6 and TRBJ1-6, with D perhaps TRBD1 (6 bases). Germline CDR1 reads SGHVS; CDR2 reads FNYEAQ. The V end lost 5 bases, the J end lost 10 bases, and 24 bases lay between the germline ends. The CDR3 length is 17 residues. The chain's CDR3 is CASSGPDSLFFRSPLHF. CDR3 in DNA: TGTGCCAGCAGCGGACCGGACAGTTTGTTTTTCAGGTCACCCCTCCACTTT.

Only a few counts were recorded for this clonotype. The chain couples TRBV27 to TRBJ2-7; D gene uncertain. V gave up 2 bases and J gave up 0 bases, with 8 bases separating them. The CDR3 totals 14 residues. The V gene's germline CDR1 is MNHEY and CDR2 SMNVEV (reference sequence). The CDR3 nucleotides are TGTGCCAGCAGTTTAAGACGGCACTCCTACGAGCAGTACTTC. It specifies CASSLRRHSYEQYF.

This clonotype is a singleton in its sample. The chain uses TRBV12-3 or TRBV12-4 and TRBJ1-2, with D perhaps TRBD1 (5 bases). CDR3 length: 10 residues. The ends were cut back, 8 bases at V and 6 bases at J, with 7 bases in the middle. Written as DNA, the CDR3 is TGTGCCAGCGGGACTGATGGCTACACCTTC. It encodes CASGTDGYTF.

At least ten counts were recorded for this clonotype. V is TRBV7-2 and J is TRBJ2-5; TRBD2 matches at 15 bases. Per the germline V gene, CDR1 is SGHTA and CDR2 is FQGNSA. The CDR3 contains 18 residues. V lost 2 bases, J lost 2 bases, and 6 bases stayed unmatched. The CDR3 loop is CASSLRPGLAGGQETQYF. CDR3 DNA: TGTGCCAGCAGCTTAAGACCAGGACTAGCGGGGGGGCAAGAGACCCAGTACTTC.

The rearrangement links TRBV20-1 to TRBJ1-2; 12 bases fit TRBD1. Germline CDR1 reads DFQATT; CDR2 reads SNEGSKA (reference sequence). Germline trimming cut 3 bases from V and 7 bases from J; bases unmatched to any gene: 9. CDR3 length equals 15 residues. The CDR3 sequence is CSARGQGAGTSGYTF. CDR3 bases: TGCAGTGCTAGGGGACAGGGGGCCGGTACAAGTGGCTACACCTTC.